Sequencing of this T cell receptor beta chain was carried out in a study of CD8 T cells in ankylosing spondylitis. Whole-study findings and limits: Disease-associated clones were CD8+ and fairly uncommon in peripheral blood. Disease-linked clones were reportedly significantly enriched in matched ankylosing spondylitis synovial fluid. Ankylosing spondylitis blood appeared to be characterized by a TCR beta motif of several highly homologous variants. Past studies reported some motif variants in reactive arthritis synovial fluid and blood.

Germline V gene lookup returns CDR1 SQVTM and CDR2 ANQGSEA. This CDR3 comprises 14 residues. V lost 6 bases, J lost 2 bases, and 17 bases lay in between. Quantitative 5'-RACE was performed with molecular barcodes, and it yielded the TCR beta libraries. TCRdb processed the 5' RACE reads anew with MiXCR; each CDR3 protein has one entry. Among some 400,000 distinct CDR3 sequences listed, 20% to 25% were seen once. With regard to this clonotype: Its antigen is not identified.

The rearrangement joins TRBV29-1 to TRBJ2-7; no clear D. The source of this sequence is a male donor with ankylosing spondylitis. The specimen sequenced was blood, either unsorted or a sorted T cell fraction (not recorded which). The CDR3 nucleotides read TGCAGCGTCGCTATTGGCGGTAGGGCCTACGAGCAGTACTTC. Translation gives CSVAIGGRAYEQYF.